The 7 T cell receptor beta chains reported below all come from one sample, sequenced in a study of T cell clusters in autoimmune cytopenias. TRB was amplified from roughly 0.25 ug of peripheral blood genomic DNA per sample. TRB rearrangements were amplified by touch-down multiplex PCR with mixed TRB-A/B primers. Each CDR3 protein gets one entry in TCRdb, which reprocessed the multiplex PCR reads and gives no DNA. This repertoire includes roughly 6,700 distinct CDR3 sequences. The same sample was also studied in work on T cell repertoires in aging, cancer and after chemotherapy.

The sample taken for sequencing was peripheral blood. All receptors derive from a human donor in good health.

This chain joins TRBV5-4 and TRBJ2-1; TCRdb indicates TRBD2, and absent DNA this call remains unverified. Germline-derived CDR1 and CDR2 are SGHNT and YYREEE (reference sequence). The CDR3 extends over 16 amino acids. The chain's CDR3 is CASSFSGSVVYNEQFF. Based on the CDR3 plus reference TRBV5-4 and TRBJ2-1, the full variable domain is ETGVTQSPTHLIKTRGQQVTLRCSSQSGHNTVSWYQQALGQGPQFIFQYYREEENGRGNFPPRFSGLQFPNYSSELNVNALELDDSALYLCASSFSGSVVYNEQFFGPGTRLTVL.

By frequency, this clonotype registers medium-sized (0.01 to 0.1%). This chain joins TRBV19 and TRBJ2-2; there is no DNA to check the TCRdb D call of TRBD2. Per the germline V gene, CDR1 is LNHDA and CDR2 is SQIVND (reference sequence). CDR3 length: 16 amino acids. CDR3 sequence reads: CASIGTSGGRTGELFF.

According to its frequency, this clonotype is medium-sized. The chain is built from TRBV11-1 and TRBJ2-1; as DNA is missing, the TRBD1 call by TCRdb cannot be tested. Germline V gene data show CDR1 as SGHAT and CDR2 as FQDESV (reference sequence). CDR3 size: 18 residues. CDR3 protein: CASSLAPGTNHHFNEQFF. The complete variable domain, with remaining parts taken from reference TRBV11-1 and TRBJ2-1, reads EAEVAQSPRYKITEKSQAVAFWCDPISGHATLYWYRQILGQGPELLVQFQDESVVDDSQLPKDRFSAERLKGVDSTLKIQPAELGDSAMYLCASSLAPGTNHHFNEQFFGPGTRLTVL.

V usage is TRBV4-3 and J usage is TRBJ2-6; there is no DNA to check the TCRdb D call of TRBD2. Germline values: CDR1 LGHNA, CDR2 YSLEER. The CDR3 has 17 residues. The CDR3: CASSSGPLISGANVLTF.

This clonotype shows up as medium-sized by frequency. This rearrangement joins TRBV6-6 to TRBJ2-7; with no DNA, the TCRdb D assignment of TRBD1 cannot be verified. This CDR3 spans 12 amino acids. The germline CDR1 and CDR2 sequences are MNHNY and SVGAGI (reference sequence). CDR3 residues: CASDRGTYEQYF.

In terms of frequency, this clonotype is medium-sized (0.01 to 0.1%). CDR3 sequence reads: CASSPSGLGTNNEQFF. The gene calls are TRBV19 and TRBJ2-1; the TCRdb call, TRBD1, lacks DNA for checking. Germline lookup yields CDR1 LNHDA and CDR2 SQIVND (reference sequence). CDR3 length: 16 residues.

By frequency, this clonotype registers medium-sized. V and J are TRBV10-3 and TRBJ2-2. Per the germline V gene, CDR1 is ENHRY and CDR2 is SYGVKD. The CDR3 totals 15 residues. This chain's CDR3 is CAISDTKDRTGELFF.